This T cell receptor beta chain was sequenced during a study of cytomegalovirus exposure and HLA in healthy donors. Study results and limitations: A later analysis reportedly found that, within productive TCRs, an Asian-associated ancestry cluster had fewer N-insertions than the mean observed across the 666 donors. By HLA locus, TCR association rates varied in a later analysis, with DRB1 showing the most and HLA-C the fewest. A few V segments could not be told apart, such as TRBV6-2 and TRBV6-3, and were left out.

The CDR3 sequence is 14 residues long. V dropped 1 base and J dropped 2; count of bases not matched to a gene: 2. Germline V CDR1 and CDR2: MNHEY, SVGAGI. About this clone: Its antigen is not known.

PCR employed 60 Vbeta and 13 Jbeta primers. TCRdb's table, derived via immunoSEQ multiplex PCR, lists solely in-frame clones and lacks some. This repertoire comprises 53,000 or so clones; its ten largest clones make up 6% to 7%. This TCR was recovered from a male donor in good health and CMV-seropositive. V is TRBV6-5 and J is TRBJ2-7, with 7 bases lining up with TRBD1. The source material was PBMCs. CDR3 loop: CASSYYTGAYEQYF. The CDR3 nucleotides are TGTGCCAGCAGTTACTATACAGGGGCCTACGAGCAGTACTTC.